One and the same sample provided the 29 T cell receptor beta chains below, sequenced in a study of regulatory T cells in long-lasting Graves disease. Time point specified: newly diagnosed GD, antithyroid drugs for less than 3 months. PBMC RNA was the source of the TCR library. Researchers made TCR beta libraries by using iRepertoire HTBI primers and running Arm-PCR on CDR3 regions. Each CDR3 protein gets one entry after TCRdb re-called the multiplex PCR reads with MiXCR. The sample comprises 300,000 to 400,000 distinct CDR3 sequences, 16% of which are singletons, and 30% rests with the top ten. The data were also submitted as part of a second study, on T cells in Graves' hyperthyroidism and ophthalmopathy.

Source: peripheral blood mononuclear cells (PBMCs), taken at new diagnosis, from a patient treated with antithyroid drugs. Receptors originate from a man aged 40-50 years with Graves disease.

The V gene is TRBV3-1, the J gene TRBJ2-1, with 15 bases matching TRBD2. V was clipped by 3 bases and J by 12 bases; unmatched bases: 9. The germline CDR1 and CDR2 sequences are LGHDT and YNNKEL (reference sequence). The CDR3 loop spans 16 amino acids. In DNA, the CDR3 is TGTGCCAGCAGCCATGGGGGACTAGCGGGGGGTAGGGTGCAGTTCTTC. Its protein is CASSHGGLAGGRVQFF.

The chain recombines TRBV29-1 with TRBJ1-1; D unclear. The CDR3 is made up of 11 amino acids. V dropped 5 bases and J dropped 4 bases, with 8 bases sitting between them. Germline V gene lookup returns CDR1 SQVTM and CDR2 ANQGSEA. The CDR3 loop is CSVTRVTEAFF. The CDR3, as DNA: TGCAGCGTTACTCGGGTCACTGAAGCTTTCTTT.

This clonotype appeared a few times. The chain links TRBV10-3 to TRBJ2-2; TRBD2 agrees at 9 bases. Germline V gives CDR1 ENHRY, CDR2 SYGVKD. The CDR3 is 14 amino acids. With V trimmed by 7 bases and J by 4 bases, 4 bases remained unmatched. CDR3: CAITSGGSTGELFF. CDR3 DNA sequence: TGTGCCATCACGAGCGGGGGGAGCACCGGGGAGCTGTTTTTT.

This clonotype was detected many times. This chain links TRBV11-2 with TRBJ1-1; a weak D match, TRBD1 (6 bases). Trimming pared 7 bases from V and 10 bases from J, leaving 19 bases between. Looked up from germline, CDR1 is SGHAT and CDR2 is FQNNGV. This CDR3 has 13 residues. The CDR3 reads CASNPNLGAGAFF. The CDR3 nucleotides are TGTGCCAGCAACCCGAACCTGGGGGCTGGAGCTTTCTTT.

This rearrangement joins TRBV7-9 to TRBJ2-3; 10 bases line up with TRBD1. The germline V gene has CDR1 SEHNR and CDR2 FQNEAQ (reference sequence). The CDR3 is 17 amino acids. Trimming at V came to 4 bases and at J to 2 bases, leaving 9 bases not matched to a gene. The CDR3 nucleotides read TGTGCCAGCAGCTCACGAGGGACAGGGGCAAACACAGATACGCAGTATTTT. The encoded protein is CASSSRGTGANTDTQYF.

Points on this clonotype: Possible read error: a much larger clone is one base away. The CDR3 DNA follows: TGTTCCAGCAGCTTGGGACAGGGCAAGGGACCCCAGCATTTT. It is translated as CSSSLGQGKGPQHF. The chain uses TRBV5-6 and TRBJ1-5; 9 positions match TRBD1. This CDR3 region has 14 residues. Germline V lookup: CDR1 SGHDT, CDR2 YYEEEE.

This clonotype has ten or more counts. The CDR3 coding sequence is TGCGCCAGCAGCCGGACACGACAGCCCCAGCCCCAGCATTTT. It yields the protein CASSRTRQPQPQHF. This chain uses TRBV4-1 with TRBJ1-5, with a weak D call TRBD1 (5 bases). CDR1 and CDR2 (germline): MGHRA, YSYEKL. CDR3 length: 14 amino acids. V lost 4 bases, J lost 7 bases, and 14 bases lay in between.

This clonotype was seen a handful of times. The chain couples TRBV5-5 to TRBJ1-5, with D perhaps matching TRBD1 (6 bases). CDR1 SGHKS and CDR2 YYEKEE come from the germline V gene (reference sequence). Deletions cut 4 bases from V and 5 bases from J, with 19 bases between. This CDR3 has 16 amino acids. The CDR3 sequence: CASSAYLYRVDQPQHF. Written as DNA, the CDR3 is TGTGCCAGCAGCGCCTACCTTTACAGGGTGGATCAGCCCCAGCATTTT.

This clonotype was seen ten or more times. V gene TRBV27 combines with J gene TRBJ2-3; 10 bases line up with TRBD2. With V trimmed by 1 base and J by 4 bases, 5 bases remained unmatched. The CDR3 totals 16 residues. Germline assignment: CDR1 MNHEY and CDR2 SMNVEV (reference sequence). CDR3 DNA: TGTGCCAGCAGTTTATACAGCGGGGGGGCCCCAGATACGCAGTATTTT. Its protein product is CASSLYSGGAPDTQYF.

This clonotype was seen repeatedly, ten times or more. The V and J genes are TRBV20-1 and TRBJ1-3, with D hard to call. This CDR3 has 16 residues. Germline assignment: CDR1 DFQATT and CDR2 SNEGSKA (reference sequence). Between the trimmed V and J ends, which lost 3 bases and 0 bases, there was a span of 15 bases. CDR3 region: CSARPVHNPSGNTIYF. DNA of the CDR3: TGCAGTGCTAGGCCAGTTCACAATCCCTCTGGAAACACCATATATTTT.

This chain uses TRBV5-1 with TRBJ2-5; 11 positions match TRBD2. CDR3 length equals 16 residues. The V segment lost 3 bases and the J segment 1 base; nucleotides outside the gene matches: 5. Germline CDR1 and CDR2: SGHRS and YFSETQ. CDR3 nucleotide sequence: TGCGCCAGCAGCTGGGGACTAGCGGACGCCCAAGAGACCCAGTACTTC. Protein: CASSWGLADAQETQYF.

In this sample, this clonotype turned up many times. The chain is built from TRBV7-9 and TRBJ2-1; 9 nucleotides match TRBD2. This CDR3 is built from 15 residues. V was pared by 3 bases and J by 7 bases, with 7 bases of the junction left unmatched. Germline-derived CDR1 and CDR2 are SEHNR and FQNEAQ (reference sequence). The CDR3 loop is CASSFQRGDINEQFF. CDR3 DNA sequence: TGTGCCAGCAGCTTCCAGCGGGGGGATATAAATGAGCAGTTCTTC. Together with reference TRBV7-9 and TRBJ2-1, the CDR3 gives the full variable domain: DTGVSQNPRHKITKRGQNVTFRCDPISEHNRLYWYRQTLGQGPEFLTYFQNEAQLEKSRLLSDRFSAERPKGSFSTLEIQRTEQGDSAMYLCASSFQRGDINEQFFGPGTRLTVL.

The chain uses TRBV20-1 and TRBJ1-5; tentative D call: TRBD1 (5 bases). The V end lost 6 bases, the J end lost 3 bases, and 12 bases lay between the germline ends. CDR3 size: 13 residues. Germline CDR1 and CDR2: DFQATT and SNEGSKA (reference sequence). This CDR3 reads CSALDSLNQPQHF. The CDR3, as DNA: TGCAGTGCCCTCGACAGCCTCAATCAGCCCCAGCATTTT.

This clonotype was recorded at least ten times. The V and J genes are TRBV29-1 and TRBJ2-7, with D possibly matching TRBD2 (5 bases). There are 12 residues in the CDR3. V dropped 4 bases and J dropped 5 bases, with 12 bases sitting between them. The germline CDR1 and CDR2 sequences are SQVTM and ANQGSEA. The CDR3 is CSVVFGGDEQYF. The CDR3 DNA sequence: TGCAGCGTTGTGTTTGGAGGCGACGAGCAGTACTTC.

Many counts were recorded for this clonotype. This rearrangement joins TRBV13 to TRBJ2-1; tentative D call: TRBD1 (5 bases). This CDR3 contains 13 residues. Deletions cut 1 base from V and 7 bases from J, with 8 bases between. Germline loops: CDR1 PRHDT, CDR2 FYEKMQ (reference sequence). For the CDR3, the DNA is TGTGCCAGCAGCTTAGACAGGAGTAATGAGCAGTTCTTC. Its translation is CASSLDRSNEQFF. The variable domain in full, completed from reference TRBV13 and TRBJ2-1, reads AAGVIQSPRHLIKEKRETATLKCYPIPRHDTVYWYQQGPGQDPQFLISFYEKMQSDKGSIPDRFSAQQFSDYHSELNMSSLELGDSALYFCASSLDRSNEQFFGPGTRLTVL.

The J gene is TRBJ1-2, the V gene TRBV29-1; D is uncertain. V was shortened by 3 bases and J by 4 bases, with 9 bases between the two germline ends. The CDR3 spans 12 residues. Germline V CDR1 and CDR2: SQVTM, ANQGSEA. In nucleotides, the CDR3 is TGCAGCGTTGAGGGAGGGATCTATGGCTACACCTTC. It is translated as CSVEGGIYGYTF.

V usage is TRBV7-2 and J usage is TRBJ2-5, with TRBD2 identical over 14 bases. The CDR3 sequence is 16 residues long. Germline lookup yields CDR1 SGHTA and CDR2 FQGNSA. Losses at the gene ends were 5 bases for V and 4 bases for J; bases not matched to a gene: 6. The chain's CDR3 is CASSLTSGGAAETQYF. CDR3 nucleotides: TGTGCCAGCAGCCTGACTAGCGGGGGGGCTGCAGAGACCCAGTACTTC.

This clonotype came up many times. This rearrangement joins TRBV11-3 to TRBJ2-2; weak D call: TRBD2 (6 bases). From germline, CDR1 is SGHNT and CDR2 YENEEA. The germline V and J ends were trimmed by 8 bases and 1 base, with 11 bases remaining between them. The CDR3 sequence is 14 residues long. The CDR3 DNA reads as TGTGCCAGCCGGAGGGTTCGGAACACCGGGGAGCTGTTTTTT. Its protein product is CASRRVRNTGELFF.

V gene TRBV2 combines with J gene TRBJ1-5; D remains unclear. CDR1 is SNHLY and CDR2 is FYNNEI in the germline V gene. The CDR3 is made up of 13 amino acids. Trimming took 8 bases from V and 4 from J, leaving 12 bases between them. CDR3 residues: CASGWTENQPQHF. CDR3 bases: TGTGCCAGCGGTTGGACTGAAAATCAGCCCCAGCATTTT.

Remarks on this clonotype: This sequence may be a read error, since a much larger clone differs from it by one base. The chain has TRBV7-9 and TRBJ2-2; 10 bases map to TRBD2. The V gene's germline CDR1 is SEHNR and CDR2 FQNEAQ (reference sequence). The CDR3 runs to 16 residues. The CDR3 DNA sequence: TGTGCCTGCAGCCCGGACGGGACTAGCGACACCGGGGAGCTGTTTTTT. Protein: CACSPDGTSDTGELFF.

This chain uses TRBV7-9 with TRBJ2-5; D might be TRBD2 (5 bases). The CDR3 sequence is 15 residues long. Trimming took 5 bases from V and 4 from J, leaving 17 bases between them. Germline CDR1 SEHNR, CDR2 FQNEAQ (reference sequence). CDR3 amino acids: CASSPSRRAGETQYF. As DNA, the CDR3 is TGTGCCAGCAGCCCTAGCCGGCGGGCGGGAGAGACCCAGTACTTC. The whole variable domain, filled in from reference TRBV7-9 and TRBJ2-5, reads DTGVSQNPRHKITKRGQNVTFRCDPISEHNRLYWYRQTLGQGPEFLTYFQNEAQLEKSRLLSDRFSAERPKGSFSTLEIQRTEQGDSAMYLCASSPSRRAGETQYFGPGTRLLVL.

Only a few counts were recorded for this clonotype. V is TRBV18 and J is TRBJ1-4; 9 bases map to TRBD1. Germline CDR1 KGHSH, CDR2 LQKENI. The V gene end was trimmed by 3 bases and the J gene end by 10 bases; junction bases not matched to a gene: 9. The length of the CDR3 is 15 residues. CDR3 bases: TGTGCCAGCTCACCTACTGGACAGGGGAGAGGAAAACTGTTTTTT. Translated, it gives CASSPTGQGRGKLFF.

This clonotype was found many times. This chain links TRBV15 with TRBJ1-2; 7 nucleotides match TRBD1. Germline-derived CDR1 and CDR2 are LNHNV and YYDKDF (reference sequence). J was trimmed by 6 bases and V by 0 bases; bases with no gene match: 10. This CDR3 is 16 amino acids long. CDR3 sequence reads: CATSRDLQGDRNGYTF. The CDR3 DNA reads TGTGCCACCAGCAGAGATCTGCAGGGGGATAGAAATGGCTACACCTTC. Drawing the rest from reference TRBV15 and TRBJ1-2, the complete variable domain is DAMVIQNPRYQVTQFGKPVTLSCSQTLNHNVMYWYQQKSSQAPKLLFHYYDKDFNNEADTPDNFQSRRPNTSFCFLDIRSPGLGDTAMYLCATSRDLQGDRNGYTFGSGTRLTVV.

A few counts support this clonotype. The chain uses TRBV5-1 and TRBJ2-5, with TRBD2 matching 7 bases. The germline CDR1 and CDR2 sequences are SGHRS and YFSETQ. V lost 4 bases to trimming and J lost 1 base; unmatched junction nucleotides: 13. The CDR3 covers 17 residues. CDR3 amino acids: CASSPLGAGVIQETQYF. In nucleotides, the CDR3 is TGCGCCAGCAGCCCTCTCGGGGCGGGGGTAATCCAAGAGACCCAGTACTTC.

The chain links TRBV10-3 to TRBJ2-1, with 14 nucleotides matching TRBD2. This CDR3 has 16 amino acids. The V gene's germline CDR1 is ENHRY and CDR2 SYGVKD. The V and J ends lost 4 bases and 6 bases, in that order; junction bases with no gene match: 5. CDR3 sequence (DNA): TGTGCCATCAGTGGGACCGGGACTAGCGGGGGCAATGAGCAGTTCTTC. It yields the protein CAISGTGTSGGNEQFF.

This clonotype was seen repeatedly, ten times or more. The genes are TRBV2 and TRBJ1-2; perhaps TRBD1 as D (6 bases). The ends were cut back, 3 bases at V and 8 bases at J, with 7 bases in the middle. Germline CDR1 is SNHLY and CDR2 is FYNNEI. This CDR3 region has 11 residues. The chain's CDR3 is CASSEGGGYTF. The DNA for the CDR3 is TGTGCCAGCAGTGAGGGGGGCGGCTACACCTTC.

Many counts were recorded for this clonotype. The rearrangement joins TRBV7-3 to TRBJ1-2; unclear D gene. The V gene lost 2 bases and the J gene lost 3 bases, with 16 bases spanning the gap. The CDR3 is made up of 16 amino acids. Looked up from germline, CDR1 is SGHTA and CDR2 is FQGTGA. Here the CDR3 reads CASSLSGRPGYYGYTF. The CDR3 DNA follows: TGTGCCAGCAGCTTATCAGGTCGCCCCGGGTACTATGGCTACACCTTC.

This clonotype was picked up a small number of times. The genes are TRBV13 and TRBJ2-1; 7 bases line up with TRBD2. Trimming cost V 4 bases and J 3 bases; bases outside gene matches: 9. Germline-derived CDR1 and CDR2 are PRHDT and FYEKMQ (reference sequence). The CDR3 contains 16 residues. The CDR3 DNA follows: TGTGCCAGCAGCTCCCACGGGGGGTTCAGCTACAATGAGCAGTTCTTC. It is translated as CASSSHGGFSYNEQFF.

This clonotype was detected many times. CDR3 sequence: CASSPRTGRNYEQYF. The CDR3 DNA reads TGTGCCAGCAGTCCCCGGACAGGGAGGAATTACGAGCAGTACTTC. This sequence joins TRBV7-2 and TRBJ2-7; 8 positions match TRBD1. Trimming at V came to 6 bases and at J to 4 bases, leaving 11 bases not matched to a gene. CDR3 length equals 15 residues. Germline values: CDR1 SGHTA, CDR2 FQGNSA.